Described below is a single T cell receptor (beta chain) sequence and its context. This CDR3 has 14 amino acids. Repertoires were generated with immunoSEQ multiplex PCR, while TCRdb's copy carries only in-frame clones and drops some. The sample comprises 66,000 or so clones, about four fifths of which are singletons, and almost 10% rests with the top ten. This sample was included in a study of blood T cell repertoires in COVID-19. Overall study: Donors in the United States, Italy and Spain gave samples during acute or convalescent COVID-19.

This sequence was found in a human donor in a cohort sampled during active COVID-19. Sequencing was carried out using peripheral blood. The chain links TRBV21-1 to TRBJ1-3; the table gives TRBD1 as D, unverified against the DNA. TRBV21-1 is a pseudogene locus. The CDR3 protein is CASESDRAGNTIYF. CDR3 sequence (DNA): TGTGCCAGCGAGTCGGACAGGGCTGGAAACACCATATATTTT.